This entry lists 7 T cell receptor beta chains sequenced from one sample in a study of beta chain features in type 1 diabetes. Study-level points and caveats: All four CD4+ subsets from Type 1 diabetes patients carried moderately but significantly shorter TCRB CDR3s.

These TCRs' antigens remain unknown. Every isolated RNA sample was fully reverse transcribed, so sequencing captured expressed TCRB transcripts. This table comes from immunoSEQ multiplex PCR, and its TCRdb copy is limited to in-frame clones, with some not included. The sample holds more than 300,000 clones, roughly 12% seen once. Sequences were obtained from naive CD4+ T cells from blood. These receptors were collected from a woman aged 18-29 years with type 1 diabetes.

The V and J genes are TRBV9 and TRBJ2-7, with D possibly matching TRBD2 (5 bases). The CDR3 is made up of 14 amino acids. V was clipped by 0 bases and J by 3 bases, with 10 bases between them. Germline values: CDR1 SGDLS, CDR2 YYNGEE. The CDR3 nucleotides read TGTGCCAGCAGCGTAGATCTAGGGAGCTACGAGCAGTACTTC. The encoded protein is CASSVDLGSYEQYF.

This sequence joins TRBV7-2 and TRBJ2-5; D is unclear. With 5 bases removed from V and 0 bases from J, the gap between germline ends came to 4 bases. This CDR3 region has 12 residues. In germline, CDR1 is SGHTA, CDR2 FQGNSA. Here the CDR3 reads CASSPNQETQYF. The CDR3 nucleotides are TGTGCCAGCAGCCCCAACCAAGAGACCCAGTACTTC.

This clone has only a few counts. This sequence joins TRBV9 and TRBJ2-7; D gene unclear. The CDR3 consists of 14 residues. V lost 0 bases, J lost 5 bases, and 12 bases lay in between. Germline CDR1 is SGDLS and CDR2 is YYNGEE. CDR3 protein: CASSVGAQAHEQYF. CDR3 in DNA: TGTGCCAGCAGCGTAGGAGCCCAGGCCCACGAGCAGTACTTC.

This clone was observed a handful of times. This sequence joins TRBV19 and TRBJ1-4; TRBD1 matches 9 bases. The J segment lost 7 bases and the V segment lost 5 bases, leaving 5 bases of the junction unmatched. Per germline, CDR1 LNHDA and CDR2 SQIVND (reference sequence). The CDR3 is 14 amino acids. As DNA, the CDR3 is TGTGCCAGTAGTTCTCCGGGACAGGGTGAAAAACTGTTTTTT. Translating it yields CASSSPGQGEKLFF.

This clone has a count of ten or more. The chain has TRBV29-1 and TRBJ2-6, with D possibly being TRBD2 (5 bases). Germline V gene lookup returns CDR1 SQVTM and CDR2 ANQGSEA. This CDR3 contains 14 residues. V lost 4 bases and J lost 0, with 7 bases in between. Written as DNA, the CDR3 is TGCAGCGTTGCTCGGGACTCTGGGGCCAACGTCCTGACTTTC. It specifies CSVARDSGANVLTF.

The chain has TRBV4-2 and TRBJ1-2; TRBD1 matches 9 bases. J gave up 5 bases and V 0 bases, and 4 bases lay outside the gene matches. The CDR3 has 15 amino acids. Germline V gives CDR1 LGHNA, CDR2 YNFKEQ. The CDR3 region is CASSQESTGGYGYTF. The DNA for the CDR3 is TGTGCCAGCAGCCAAGAGTCGACAGGGGGGTATGGCTACACCTTC.

This clone was recorded a few times. V is TRBV29-1 and J is TRBJ1-1; TRBD1 matches at 8 bases. Germline trimming cut 5 bases from V and 5 bases from J; bases unmatched to any gene: 7. The CDR3 covers 13 residues. Germline CDR1 is SQVTM and CDR2 is ANQGSEA. As DNA, the CDR3 is TGCAGCGTTTCGAGGACAGGGTGGACTGAAGCTTTCTTT. It codes for CSVSRTGWTEAFF.